This TCR beta chain was captured by sequencing in a study of cytomegalovirus exposure and HLA in healthy donors. The study, taken as a whole, reports: Later work found most CMV-associated TCR beta chains apparently HLA-restricted. The authors enumerated 180 or so TCR beta chains as linked to cytomegalovirus. More than 15,000 TCR beta sequences were associated with HLA alleles at 0.05 false discovery rate in a later analysis.

Germline V gives CDR1 MGHRA, CDR2 YSYEKL. This CDR3 is built from 14 residues. Between the trimmed V and J ends, which lost 1 base and 2 bases, there was a span of 6 bases. Comments on this clone: Antigen specificity is unknown.

The PCR had 60 Vbeta and 13 Jbeta primers. The protocol was immunoSEQ multiplex PCR, while the TCRdb copy is restricted to in-frame clones and leaves out a portion. The table lists over 150,000 clones, 80% of them singletons, with 1% in the top ten. This chain uses TRBV4-1 with TRBJ2-4; possible D gene TRBD1, 5 bases. The sequence derives from a woman aged 45-59 years in good health and CMV-seropositive. Material: PBMCs. CDR3 protein: CASSQAGPKNIQYF. The CDR3 DNA reads TGCGCCAGCAGCCAAGCAGGGCCCAAAAACATTCAGTACTTC.